Included here is one TCR beta chain sequence, with context. The data were taken from a study of blood T cell repertoires in COVID-19. For the study at large: The samples span acute and convalescent COVID-19 from the United States, Italy and Spain. From T cells, B-cell-depleted T cells, or PBMCs came the material, which was cDNA or gDNA.

With 0 bases removed from V and 0 bases from J, the gap between germline ends came to 13 bases. This CDR3 comprises 18 residues. Germline V gives CDR1 SGHKS, CDR2 YYEKEE (reference sequence). Using immunoSEQ multiplex PCR, the repertoire was profiled, and TCRdb retains in-frame clones only, with some absent. The table lists about 250,000 clones, 83% of them singletons. The TCR sequence derives from a human donor in a cohort sampled during active COVID-19. The rearrangement links TRBV5-5 to TRBJ1-6; TRBD1 is a possible D gene (6 bases). Source material: peripheral blood. CDR3 region: CASSLVGAESSYNSPLHF. CDR3 bases: TGTGCCAGCAGCTTGGTGGGGGCAGAGAGCTCCTATAATTCACCCCTCCACTTT.